These T cell receptor beta chains were read from a single sample in a study of blood T cell repertoires in COVID-19. Measured with immunoSEQ multiplex PCR; TCRdb has only the in-frame clones, and not every one. In the table there are some 300,000 clones, 90% of which are singletons. The sequencing input was PBMCs or T cells enriched from blood (not recorded which). The receptors derive from a woman aged 18-29 years with acute COVID-19. Both conserved end residues are part of each CDR3. The D gene is left open where the match is weak. Rows may omit the clone size; those that give it use once, few, many or a size class.

>TRBV21-1|NA|NA|TRBJ1-5
TGTGCCAGCGCGGACAGGGGTGGCAATCAGCCCCAGCATTTT
CASADRGGNQPQHF
>TRBV18|NA|NA|TRBJ1-2
TGTGCCAGCTCCTCGGGCGGGGACTATGGCTACACCTTC
CASSSGGDYGYTF
>TRBV5-4|NA|NA|TRBJ1-2
TGTGCCAGCAGCCTGGAGACAGCTCCGGGCTACACCTTC
CASSLETAPGYTF
>TRBV7-3|TRBD2|NA|TRBJ2-2
TGTGCCAGCAGCTTAGCGACTAGCGGGGAAACCGGGGAGCTGTTTTTT
CASSLATSGETGELFF
>TRBV19|TRBD1|NA|TRBJ2-7
TGTGCCAGTAGTATAGGGACAGGGTGGGGCGAGCAGTACTTC
CASSIGTGWGEQYF
>TRBV4-1|NA|NA|TRBJ2-7
TGCGCCAGCAGCCAGGAACAGGGAAGTCTGCCCTACGAGCAGTACTTC
CASSQEQGSLPYEQYF
>TRBV7-9|TRBD2|NA|TRBJ2-1
TGTGCCAGCAGCTTAGGGTCTAGCGGGAGAGGGGCCAATGAGCAGTTCTTC
CASSLGSSGRGANEQFF
>TRBV2|NA|NA|TRBJ1-5
TGTGCCAGCAGCGTAGACCAGGGGAATCAGCCCCAGCATTTT
CASSVDQGNQPQHF
>TRBV6-5|TRBD2|NA|TRBJ2-1
TGTGCCAGCACCGTAGCGGGAGGCCCCTACAATGAGCAGTTCTTC
CASTVAGGPYNEQFF
>TRBV5-1|TRBD1|NA|TRBJ2-7
TGCGCCAGCAGCCCCACAGGGGGGCAGGGTGCCTACGAGCAGTACTTC
CASSPTGGQGAYEQYF
>TRBV25-1|NA|NA|TRBJ2-1
TGTGCCAGCAGTGCTGGGGGGAGGCGGGGATCCGAGCAGTTCTTC
CASSAGGRRGSEQFF
>TRBV5-1|TRBD2|NA|TRBJ2-5
TGCGCCAGCGGGCCCACTAGCGGGGGGCCGCGGGCCCAGTACTTC
CASGPTSGGPRAQYF
>TRBV2|TRBD2|NA|TRBJ2-7
TGTGCCAGCCTAGCGGAGCCTGGGTCCGAGCAGTACTTC
CASLAEPGSEQYF
>TRBV3-1/TRBV3-2|NA|NA|TRBJ2-2
TGTGCCAGCAGCCAAACTAGGTCCGGGGAGCTGTTTTTT
CASSQTRSGELFF
>TRBV2|NA|NA|TRBJ2-7
TGTGCCAGCAGTGAGACAGGTAGTGGTTCCGAGCAGTACTTC
CASSETGSGSEQYF
>TRBV18|NA|few|TRBJ1-5
TGTGCCAGCTCAGAACAAACCTTGGACACCTGGCGCAATCAGCCCCAGCATTTT
CASSEQTLDTWRNQPQHF
>TRBV11-1|NA|once|TRBJ2-7
TGTGCCAGCAGCTCTCAAGGGGGTGACGAGCAGTACTTC
CASSSQGGDEQYF
>TRBV10-3|TRBD1|NA|TRBJ2-2
TGTGCCATCAGTGACACAGGGGGGCTAAGAACCGGGGAGCTGTTTTTT
CAISDTGGLRTGELFF
>TRBV19|NA|once|TRBJ1-2
TGTGCCAGTAGTATATGGGCCTCCTATGGCTACACCTTC
CASSIWASYGYTF
>TRBV19|NA|NA|TRBJ1-6
TGTGCCAGTAGTATAGGCCCACAGAGCTCCTATAATTCACCCCTCCACTTT
CASSIGPQSSYNSPLHF
>TRBV6-5|TRBD1|NA|TRBJ2-2
TGTGCCAGCAGACGACAGGGGAACACCGGGGAGCTGTTTTTT
CASRRQGNTGELFF
>TRBV19|TRBD1|few|TRBJ1-5
TGTGCCAGTAGGGGACAGGGGCAGCCCCAGCATTTT
CASRGQGQPQHF
>TRBV28|TRBD1|NA|TRBJ2-3
TGTGCCAGCAGTTCCCCCCCACGAGGGGGCGGAGATACGCAGTATTTT
CASSSPPRGGGDTQYF
>TRBV27|NA|NA|TRBJ1-3
TGTGCCAGCAGTTTACGCGCCTCTGGAAACACCATATATTTT
CASSLRASGNTIYF
>TRBV27|TRBD1|once|TRBJ2-2
TGTGCCAGCACCCACTCTTTCCGGACAGGGGCCTTGCGCAACACCGGGGAGCTGTTTTTT
CASTHSFRTGALRNTGELFF
>TRBV28|TRBD1|NA|TRBJ2-7
TGTGCCAGCAACTTGGACAGGGGCGGGAGAGAGCAGTACTTC
CASNLDRGGREQYF
>TRBV7-8|NA|NA|TRBJ1-1
TGTGCCAGCAGACAATGGGGGGATGGGGGGAACACTGAAGCTTTCTTT
CASRQWGDGGNTEAFF
>TRBV28|NA|NA|TRBJ1-2
TGTGCCAGCAGTTATCCACCGGGACAAAGTTATAACTATGGCTACACCTTC
CASSYPPGQSYNYGYTF
>TRBV3-1/TRBV3-2|NA|NA|TRBJ1-6
TGTGCCAGCAGCCAAGGACTTTATAATTCACCCCTCCACTTT
CASSQGLYNSPLHF
>TRBV28|NA|NA|TRBJ2-7
TGTGCCAGCAGTTTAAGGGGGGAGCAGTACTTC
CASSLRGEQYF
>TRBV29-1|NA|NA|TRBJ1-3
TGCAGCGTTGAATGGGCCTCCTCTGGAAACACCATATATTTT
CSVEWASSGNTIYF
>TRBV7-2|NA|NA|TRBJ2-7
TGTGCCAGCAGCTTAGTAGGGGACGAGCAGTACTTC
CASSLVGDEQYF
>TRBV23-1|TRBD1|NA|TRBJ2-7
TGCGCCAGCACGAGGACAGGGGTTTACGAGCAGTACTTC
CASTRTGVYEQYF
>TRBV7-9|TRBD1|NA|TRBJ1-5
TGTGCCAGCAGCCGGACAGGGGAGATCCCCCAGCATTTT
CASSRTGEIPQHF
>TRBV7-2|TRBD2|once|TRBJ2-3
TGTGCCAGCAGCTTCCTCGGGGGGTACACAGATACGCAGTATTTT
CASSFLGGYTDTQYF
>TRBV28|NA|NA|TRBJ2-2
TGTGCCAGCAGTCGGGGAGCGGGTCCGAACACCGGGGAGCTGTTTTTT
CASSRGAGPNTGELFF
>TRBV7-6|TRBD2|NA|TRBJ2-1
TGTGCCAGCAGCTTATTTCGAGGTCCAGCGGGAGGGTATGAGCAGTTCTTC
CASSLFRGPAGGYEQFF
>TRBV29-1|TRBD1|NA|TRBJ2-7
TGCAGCGCTGGACAGGGGGCGAGCGAGCAGTACTTC
CSAGQGASEQYF
>TRBV2|NA|NA|TRBJ1-6
TGTGCCAGCAGTGGTACAGGGCCGGATTCACCCCTCCACTTT
CASSGTGPDSPLHF
>TRBV3-1/TRBV3-2|NA|NA|TRBJ1-4
TGTGCCAGCAGCTCCGGAAGGCGGGGAACTAATGAAAAACTGTTTTTT
CASSSGRRGTNEKLFF
>TRBV13|TRBD1|NA|TRBJ1-2
TGTGCCAGCAGCGGAGACAGGGGAAACTATGGCTACACCTTC
CASSGDRGNYGYTF